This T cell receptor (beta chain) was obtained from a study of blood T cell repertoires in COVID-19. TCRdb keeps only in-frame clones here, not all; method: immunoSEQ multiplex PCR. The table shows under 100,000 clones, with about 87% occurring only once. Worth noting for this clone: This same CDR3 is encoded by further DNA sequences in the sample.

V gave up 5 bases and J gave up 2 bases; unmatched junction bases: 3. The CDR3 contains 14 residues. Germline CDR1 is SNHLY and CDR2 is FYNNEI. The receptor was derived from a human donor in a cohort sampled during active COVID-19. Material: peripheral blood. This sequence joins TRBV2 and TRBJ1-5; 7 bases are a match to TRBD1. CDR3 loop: CASSRGQGNQPQHF. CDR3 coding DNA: TGTGCCAGCAGTAGAGGACAGGGCAATCAGCCCCAGCATTTT.